Following are 32 T cell receptor beta chains from one sample sequenced in a study of T cell responses to AZD1222 COVID-19 vaccine. Produced via immunoSEQ multiplex PCR; TCRdb's table is partial and in-frame only. This table has 150,000 to 200,000 clones, about 90% appearing once. The sequenced sample was peripheral blood, obtained 28 days after the second AZD1222 dose. These TCRs come from an adult who received the AZD1222 COVID-19 vaccine.

In this sample, this clone turned up a few times. The chain combines TRBV9 with TRBJ2-1, with 10 bases that match TRBD2. This CDR3 region has 15 residues. CDR1 is SGDLS and CDR2 is YYNGEE in the germline V gene. Trimming cost V 4 bases and J 4 bases; bases outside gene matches: 5. The CDR3 DNA reads as TGTGCCAGCAGCTTCAGCGGGGGGGAATACAATGAGCAGTTCTTC. Amino acid sequence: CASSFSGGEYNEQFF.

This chain connects TRBV3-1 (or the pseudogene TRBV3-2) to TRBJ2-5; perhaps TRBD2 as D (6 bases). CDR3 size: 11 residues. V lost 4 bases and J 9 bases, leaving 9 bases between the germline ends. From germline, CDR1 is LGHDT and CDR2 YNNKEL (reference sequence). The CDR3 DNA reads TGTGCCAGCAGCCTCGGACTATCCCAGTACTTC. Its protein is CASSLGLSQYF.

V gene TRBV7-9 combines with J gene TRBJ2-5; 8 nucleotides match TRBD1. Germline-derived CDR1 and CDR2 are SEHNR and FQNEAQ (reference sequence). The V segment lost 5 bases and the J segment 0 bases; nucleotides outside the gene matches: 5. There are 15 residues in the CDR3. CDR3 in DNA: TGTGCCAGCAGCGGATGGACAGGGAACCAAGAGACCCAGTACTTC. Translation gives CASSGWTGNQETQYF.

This clone was seen a single time. The J gene is TRBJ1-1, the V gene TRBV20-1, with D possibly TRBD1 on 5 matching bases. The ends were cut back, 3 bases at V and 0 bases at J, with 20 bases in the middle. CDR3 length: 17 amino acids. Germline lookup yields CDR1 DFQATT and CDR2 SNEGSKA (reference sequence). In nucleotides, the CDR3 is TGCAGTGCTAGTGGGGCTGGTTCGGGACTCCTGAACACTGAAGCTTTCTTT. It yields the protein CSASGAGSGLLNTEAFF.

The chain uses TRBV7-9 and TRBJ2-1; 12 bases are shared with TRBD1. J lost 12 bases, V lost 5 bases, and 8 bases had no gene match. Germline V gene sequence: CDR1 SEHNR, CDR2 FQNEAQ (reference sequence). The CDR3 is made up of 14 amino acids. The CDR3 DNA sequence: TGTGCCAGCAGCGTCCGGGACAGGGGGCAAGGGCAGTTCTTC. It is translated as CASSVRDRGQGQFF.

This chain uses TRBV14 with TRBJ1-3; D not resolved. Trimming took 8 bases from V and 0 from J, leaving 11 bases between them. The CDR3 extends over 14 amino acids. CDR1 is SGHDN and CDR2 is FVKESK in the germline V gene. For the CDR3, the DNA is TGTGCCAGCGGTCCTGGGGACTCTGGAAACACCATATATTTT. Protein product: CASGPGDSGNTIYF.

In this sample, this clone turned up once. The rearrangement joins TRBV6-5 to TRBJ2-2; D is perhaps TRBD1 (7 bases). V lost 11 bases and J lost 6, with 22 bases in between. This CDR3 contains 15 residues. Germline V gene data show CDR1 as MNHEY and CDR2 as SVGAGI. The CDR3 loop is CALGGTASRAGELFF. CDR3 nucleotide sequence: TGTGCCCTTGGGGGGACAGCCTCCCGGGCCGGGGAGCTGTTTTTT.

The CDR3 here is CASSPTGVGGYTF. CDR3 DNA: TGTGCCAGCAGTCCGACAGGGGTGGGGGGCTACACCTTC. The chain combines TRBV12-3 or TRBV12-4 with TRBJ1-2; 8 bases are shared with TRBD1. The CDR3 consists of 13 residues. The V and J ends lost 5 bases and 8 bases, in that order; junction bases with no gene match: 7.

This chain joins TRBV7-9 and TRBJ1-1; no firm D call. The germline V and J ends were trimmed by 6 bases and 1 base, with 9 bases remaining between them. CDR3 length: 13 amino acids. Germline CDR1 SEHNR, CDR2 FQNEAQ (reference sequence). CDR3 sequence reads: CASSWPGNTEAFF. The CDR3 bases are TGTGCCAGCAGTTGGCCAGGGAACACTGAAGCTTTCTTT.

This chain links TRBV30 with TRBJ1-6, with D hard to call. This CDR3 is 13 amino acids long. Trimming took off 2 bases at V and 2 bases at J, with 4 bases between the two ends. The germline gives CDR1 GTSNPN, CDR2 SVGIG (reference sequence). Here the CDR3 DNA reads TGTGCCTGGAGTCAGGCCTATAATTCACCCCTCCACTTT. This codes for CAWSQAYNSPLHF.

The chain carries TRBV29-1 and TRBJ1-3, with TRBD1 as a possible D gene (6 bases). CDR3 length: 13 amino acids. The ends were cut back, 1 base at V and 8 bases at J, with 12 bases in the middle. Germline V gives CDR1 SQVTM, CDR2 ANQGSEA. The CDR3 DNA reads TGCAGCGTTGAAGTGGACAGTGGGGACACCATATATTTT. It is translated as CSVEVDSGDTIYF.

This chain connects TRBV7-8 to TRBJ1-2, with D unresolved. Deletions cut 0 bases from V and 8 bases from J, with 13 bases between. The CDR3 loop spans 14 amino acids. Germline CDR1 reads SGHVS; CDR2 reads FQNEAQ. The CDR3 DNA is TGTGCCAGCAGCTTAGCCCCAGGTGGTGTCGGCTACACCTTC. Protein sequence: CASSLAPGGVGYTF.

V gene TRBV5-1 combines with J gene TRBJ1-2; possibly TRBD1 for D (5 bases). The CDR3 spans 13 residues. Germline V gene sequence: CDR1 SGHRS, CDR2 YFSETQ. Trimming left V 5 bases short and J 3 bases short, with 11 bases between. The CDR3 region has the DNA TGCGCCAGCAGTCAGGGATCGGACTATGGCTACACCTTC. Protein sequence: CASSQGSDYGYTF. The entire variable domain, with the rest obtained from reference TRBV5-1 and TRBJ1-2, is as follows: KAGVTQTPRYLIKTRGQQVTLSCSPISGHRSVSWYQQTPGQGLQFLFEYFSETQRNKGNFPGRFSGRQFSNSRSEMNVSTLELGDSALYLCASSQGSDYGYTFGSGTRLTVV.

The chain recombines TRBV9 with TRBJ1-2, with D unresolved. V shed 0 bases and J shed 4 bases, with 10 bases lying between them. This CDR3 contains 14 residues. From germline, CDR1 is SGDLS and CDR2 YYNGEE. The CDR3 region is CASSVDGESYGYTF. CDR3 DNA: TGTGCCAGCAGCGTAGACGGGGAGAGCTATGGCTACACCTTC.

The sample holds one count of this clone. The chain carries TRBV30 and TRBJ2-7, with a tentative D call TRBD1 (6 bases). Between the trimmed V and J ends, which lost 3 bases and 7 bases, there was a span of 16 bases. CDR1 is GTSNPN, CDR2 SVGIG, per germline (reference sequence). CDR3 length: 13 amino acids. The CDR3 sequence is CAWSQGPPGEQYF. In DNA form, the CDR3 reads TGTGCCTGGAGCCAGGGGCCGCCGGGGGAGCAGTACTTC.

This chain connects TRBV27 to TRBJ2-2; no firm D call. V lost 3 bases, J lost 2 bases, and 10 bases lay in between. The germline CDR1 and CDR2 sequences are MNHEY and SMNVEV (reference sequence). The CDR3 is made up of 15 amino acids. The DNA for the CDR3 is TGTGCCAGCAGTTTGTTGAGTCCCAACACCGGGGAGCTGTTTTTT. Protein product: CASSLLSPNTGELFF.

As to this clone: Mismatch with germline at one junction end may stem from a read error. V and J are TRBV11-3 and TRBJ2-1, with 7 bases matching TRBD2. Germline values: CDR1 SGHNT, CDR2 YENEEA. This CDR3 spans 15 amino acids. CDR3 sequence (DNA): TGTGCCAGCAGCCTAGAACAGCGGGGCAACAATGAGCAGTTCTTC. Protein product: CASSLEQRGNNEQFF.

The chain recombines TRBV27 with TRBJ2-7; D may correspond to TRBD1 or TRBD2 (6 bases each). The V and J ends lost 6 bases and 0 bases respectively, with 24 bases between them. Per the germline V gene, CDR1 is MNHEY and CDR2 is SMNVEV (reference sequence). The CDR3 is 18 amino acids. The CDR3 spells CASRAPLRGGLSSYEQYF. CDR3 in DNA: TGTGCCAGCAGAGCACCCCTACGTGGGGGGCTGAGCTCCTACGAGCAGTACTTC.

This sequence joins TRBV7-2 and TRBJ1-3; 8 bases line up with TRBD1. The CDR3 spans 17 residues. The germline V gene has CDR1 SGHTA and CDR2 FQGNSA. The V gene end was trimmed by 1 base and the J gene end by 0 bases; junction bases not matched to a gene: 5. CDR3 amino acids: CASSLDQGASSGNTIYF. Written as DNA, the CDR3 is TGTGCCAGCAGCTTAGATCAGGGGGCGAGCTCTGGAAACACCATATATTTT.

This sequence joins TRBV5-1 and TRBJ2-7; the D gene is possibly TRBD1 (5 bases). With 0 bases removed from V and 6 bases from J, the gap between germline ends came to 10 bases. CDR1 and CDR2 (germline): SGHRS, YFSETQ. This CDR3 is built from 13 residues. The CDR3 is CASSLGGTAEQYF. The DNA of the CDR3 is TGCGCCAGCAGCTTGGGGGGCACTGCCGAGCAGTACTTC.

The rearrangement links TRBV7-9 to TRBJ2-7; no definite D call. This CDR3 is 14 amino acids long. Germline V lookup: CDR1 SEHNR, CDR2 FQNEAQ (reference sequence). V was pared by 1 base and J by 4 bases, with 11 bases between. CDR3 nucleotide sequence: TGTGCCAGCAGCTTAGGTAACAGCAATTACGAGCAGTACTTC. This encodes CASSLGNSNYEQYF.

V and J are TRBV21-1 and TRBJ1-2. TRBV21-1 corresponds to a pseudogene. CDR3 length: 15 amino acids. The CDR3 protein is CASIHPGPLTGGYTF. The CDR3 DNA reads TGTGCCAGCATCCACCCGGGCCCCCTCACCGGTGGCTACACCTTC.

As DNA, the CDR3 is TGTGCCAGCAGCCAAGCTCCGGGACAGCTAAACTATGGCTACACCTTC. Amino acids: CASSQAPGQLNYGYTF. This chain connects TRBV4-2 to TRBJ1-2; 7 bases agree with TRBD1. The CDR3 covers 16 residues. V lost 1 base, J lost 2 bases, and 7 bases stayed unmatched. The germline V gene has CDR1 LGHNA and CDR2 YNFKEQ.

The chain carries TRBV29-1 and TRBJ1-2, with a tentative D call TRBD1 (6 bases). From germline, CDR1 is SQVTM and CDR2 ANQGSEA. V lost 5 bases and J 6 bases, leaving 13 bases between the germline ends. CDR3 length equals 12 residues. In DNA, the CDR3 is TGCAGCGTTAGTAGGGGGGCGAATGGCTACACCTTC. It is translated as CSVSRGANGYTF.

V and J are TRBV14 and TRBJ1-1; no firm D call. Germline-derived CDR1 and CDR2 are SGHDN and FVKESK. The CDR3 covers 11 residues. The ends were cut back, 1 base at V and 9 bases at J, with 6 bases in the middle. The chain's CDR3 is CASSQGYKAFF. DNA of the CDR3: TGTGCCAGCAGCCAAGGATATAAAGCTTTCTTT.

The rearrangement joins TRBV7-8 to TRBJ2-2; D is uncertain. From germline, CDR1 is SGHVS and CDR2 FQNEAQ. This CDR3 has 14 residues. With 2 bases removed from V and 1 base from J, the gap between germline ends came to 5 bases. CDR3 DNA sequence: TGTGCCAGCAGCTTATCCAGGAACACCGGGGAGCTGTTTTTT. It specifies CASSLSRNTGELFF. The full variable domain, completed using reference TRBV7-8 and TRBJ2-2, is GAGVSQSPRYKVAKRGQDVALRCDPISGHVSLFWYQQALGQGPEFLTYFQNEAQLDKSGLPSDRFFAERPEGSVSTLKIQRTQQEDSAVYLCASSLSRNTGELFFGEGSRLTVL.

The J gene is TRBJ2-3, the V gene TRBV7-2, with TRBD2 identical over 9 bases. The CDR3 totals 16 residues. Germline CDR1 SGHTA, CDR2 FQGNSA. The V gene end was trimmed by 1 base and the J gene end by 6 bases; junction bases not matched to a gene: 8. CDR3 DNA sequence: TGTGCCAGCAGCTTAGTAGCGGGGGCCCAAGGGGATACGCAGTATTTT. It codes for CASSLVAGAQGDTQYF.

The V call is TRBV5-6, the J call TRBJ2-2; D is perhaps TRBD1 (6 bases). This CDR3 spans 15 amino acids. Germline V gives CDR1 SGHDT, CDR2 YYEEEE. Trimming took off 3 bases at V and 1 base at J, with 10 bases between the two ends. The CDR3 nucleotides read TGTGCCAGCAGCTACTGGACAGTGAACACCGGGGAGCTGTTTTTT. Translated: CASSYWTVNTGELFF.

The chain has TRBV6-5 and TRBJ2-7, with D possibly being TRBD1 (6 bases). CDR1 MNHEY and CDR2 SVGAGI come from the germline V gene. V lost 6 bases and J lost 3, with 15 bases in between. The CDR3 is 14 amino acids. The CDR3 coding sequence is TGTGCCAGCAGCGGACAGCAAAATAACTACGAGCAGTACTTC. This gives the protein CASSGQQNNYEQYF.

The V gene is TRBV10-2, the J gene TRBJ1-5, with D maybe TRBD1 (6 bases). With 3 bases removed from V and 3 bases from J, the gap between germline ends came to 15 bases. Looked up from germline, CDR1 is WSHSY and CDR2 is SAAADI. The CDR3 is made up of 16 amino acids. CDR3 residues: CASSDLAGDSNQPQHF. DNA for the CDR3: TGCGCCAGCAGTGATCTTGCAGGGGACTCCAATCAGCCCCAGCATTTT.

This chain links TRBV4-2 with TRBJ1-3, with D hard to call. The CDR3 spans 17 residues. Trimming removed 2 bases at V and 0 bases at J, with 14 bases between. Germline loops: CDR1 LGHNA, CDR2 YNFKEQ. The CDR3 spells CASSQIFDGDSGNTIYF. CDR3 coding DNA: TGTGCCAGCAGCCAAATCTTTGACGGTGACTCTGGAAACACCATATATTTT.

The V call is TRBV2, the J call TRBJ2-7, with 10 positions matching TRBD1. Unmatched junction bases numbered 5, after V lost 5 bases and J lost 4 bases. Germline-derived CDR1 and CDR2 are SNHLY and FYNNEI. The CDR3 runs to 14 residues. CDR3 DNA: TGTGCCAGCAGTAGACAGGGGGCTTCGTACGAGCAGTACTTC. It encodes CASSRQGASYEQYF.